This record covers a single T cell receptor beta chain. These data originate in a study of blood T cell repertoires in COVID-19. Measured with immunoSEQ multiplex PCR; TCRdb has only the in-frame clones, and not every one. In the table there are some 250,000 clones, about 88% of which are singletons. Enrolled during active infection, Seattle patients were then followed longitudinally. Sequenced material: peripheral blood. The TCR sequence derives from an older woman with COVID-19, enrolled during active disease.

Here the CDR3 reads CASSQDYLSGSGDTQYF. For the CDR3, the DNA is TGCGCCAGCAGCCAAGATTACCTTAGCGGGAGTGGCGATACGCAGTATTTT. The chain links TRBV4-1 to TRBJ2-3; 9 bases agree with TRBD2. This CDR3 comprises 17 residues. Germline CDR1 is MGHRA and CDR2 is YSYEKL. The V gene end was trimmed by 0 bases and the J gene end by 6 bases; junction bases not matched to a gene: 10.